The clone carrying this T cell receptor (beta chain) has a handful of counts. Assay: immunoSEQ multiplex PCR; the TCRdb copy retains only in-frame clones and omits some. The sample yields fewer than 25,000 clones, roughly 74% seen once. This sample is part of a study of ipilimumab plus nivolumab after autologous stem cell transplantation. Ipilimumab, 1 mg/kg, started 14 to 28 days after autologous transplant. The sample in question was PBMCs, obtained in a trial of ipilimumab plus nivolumab as post-transplant consolidation. This TCR was sampled from a male donor with diffuse large B-cell lymphoma.

The CDR3 coding sequence is TGTGCCAGCAGCTGGGAGGGGGTTGGCACTGAAGCTTTCTTT. Its translation: CASSWEGVGTEAFF. The genes are TRBV7-9 and TRBJ1-1, with a possible D match to TRBD1 (6 bases). V was clipped by 4 bases and J by 4 bases, with 13 bases between them. CDR3 length equals 14 residues. Looked up from germline, CDR1 is SEHNR and CDR2 is FQNEAQ (reference sequence).